A selection of T cell receptor beta chains follows, all from one sample in a study of T cells in tumors after PD-1 blockade. Method: immunoSEQ multiplex PCR; TCRdb's copy keeps in-frame clones and lacks some. The sample consists of more than 40,000 clones, over 75% of them appearing once. The sample here was PBMCs, taken before anti-PD-1 treatment. The receptor set was obtained from a human donor with basal cell carcinoma. Both conserved end residues are part of each CDR3. D genes are given only for firm matches.

>TRBV3-1/TRBV3-2|-|TRBJ1-1
TGTGCCAGCAGCCCTTCCACGATGGGGTATGGCACTGAAGCTTTCTTT
CASSPSTMGYGTEAFF
>TRBV3-1/TRBV3-2|-|TRBJ1-2
TGTGCCAGCAGCCAGGCGAGGGGGGCGTATATGTATGGCGGCTACACCTTC
CASSQARGAYMYGGYTF
>TRBV3-1/TRBV3-2|-|TRBJ2-5
TGTGCCAGCAGCCAAGAAGGGAAGACCCAGTACTTC
CASSQEGKTQYF
>TRBV6-5|TRBD1|TRBJ2-7
TGTGCCAGCAGCTTATCCGGGACAGGAATCTACGAGCAGTACTTC
CASSLSGTGIYEQYF
>TRBV11-3|-|TRBJ2-5
TGTGCCAGCAGCTTAGATCCGACCTCAGAGACCCAGTACTTC
CASSLDPTSETQYF
>TRBV10-3|-|TRBJ1-4
TGTGCCTCCCACAGGGATGCTAATGAAAAACTGTTTTTT
CASHRDANEKLFF
>TRBV18|TRBD2|TRBJ2-3
TGTGCCAGCACATCTCTAGCGGGGGCCCCGGGAGATACGCAGTATTTT
CASTSLAGAPGDTQYF
>TRBV10-3|-|TRBJ1-1
TGTGCCATCAGGCAGGGGTTGAACACTGAAGCTTTCTTT
CAIRQGLNTEAFF
>TRBV5-1|TRBD1|TRBJ1-1
TGCGCCAGCAGCTTTAAAGACAGGGAGGCCGAAGCTTTCTTT
CASSFKDREAEAFF
>TRBV4-1|TRBD2|TRBJ2-3
TGCGCCAGCAGCCAAGGCGGACTAGCGGGGGACCACACAGATACGCAGTATTTT
CASSQGGLAGDHTDTQYF
>TRBV5-1|-|TRBJ2-7
TGCGCCAGCAGCTTACCCTCCTACGAGCAGTACTTC
CASSLPSYEQYF
>TRBV4-1|-|TRBJ2-2
TGCGCCAGCAGCCTCCGGGACCTCGACCCCACCGGGGAGCTGTTTTTT
CASSLRDLDPTGELFF
>TRBV7-9|TRBD1|TRBJ2-7
TGTGCCAGCAGTATTACAGGGGAACTTTACGAGCAGTACTTC
CASSITGELYEQYF
>TRBV6-4|TRBD1|TRBJ2-3
TGTGCCAGCAGTGAAGGGACAGGGGCCTTAGTTACGCAGTATTTT
CASSEGTGALVTQYF
>TRBV21-1|-|TRBJ2-1
TGTGCCAGCAGCAAGGGTAGCGGGGGGGTCGGCTCCTACAATGAGCAGTTCTTC
CASSKGSGGVGSYNEQFF
>TRBV6-5|TRBD2|TRBJ2-1
TGTGCCAGCAGGAAGACTAGCGGACTTTGGAATGAGCAGTTCTTC
CASRKTSGLWNEQFF